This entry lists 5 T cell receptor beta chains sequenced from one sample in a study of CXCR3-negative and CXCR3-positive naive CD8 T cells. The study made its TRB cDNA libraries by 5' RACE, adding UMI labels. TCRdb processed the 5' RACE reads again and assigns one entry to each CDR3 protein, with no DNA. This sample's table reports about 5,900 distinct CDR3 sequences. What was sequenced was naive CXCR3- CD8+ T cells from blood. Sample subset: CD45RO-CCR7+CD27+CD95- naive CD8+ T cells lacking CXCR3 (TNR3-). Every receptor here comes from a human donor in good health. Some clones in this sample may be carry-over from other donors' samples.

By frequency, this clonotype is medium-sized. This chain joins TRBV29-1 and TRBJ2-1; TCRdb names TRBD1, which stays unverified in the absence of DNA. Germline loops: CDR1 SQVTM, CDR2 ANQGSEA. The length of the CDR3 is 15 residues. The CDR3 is CSARGRDSPYNEQFF.

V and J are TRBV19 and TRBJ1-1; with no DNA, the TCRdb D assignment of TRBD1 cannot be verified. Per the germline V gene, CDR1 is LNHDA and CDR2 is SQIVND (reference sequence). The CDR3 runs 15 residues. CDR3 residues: CASSPTALMNTEAFF.

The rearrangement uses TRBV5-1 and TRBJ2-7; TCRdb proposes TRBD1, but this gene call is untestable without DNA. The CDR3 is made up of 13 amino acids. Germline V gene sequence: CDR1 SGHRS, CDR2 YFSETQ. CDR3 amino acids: CASSLGQSYEQYF.

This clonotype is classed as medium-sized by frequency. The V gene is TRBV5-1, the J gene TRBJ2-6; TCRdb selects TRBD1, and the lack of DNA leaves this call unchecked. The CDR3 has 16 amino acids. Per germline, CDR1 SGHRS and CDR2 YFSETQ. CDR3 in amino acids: CASCDRVISRANVLTF. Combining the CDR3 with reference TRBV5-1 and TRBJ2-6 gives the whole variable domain KAGVTQTPRYLIKTRGQQVTLSCSPISGHRSVSWYQQTPGQGLQFLFEYFSETQRNKGNFPGRFSGRQFSNSRSEMNVSTLELGDSALYLCASCDRVISRANVLTFGAGSRLTVL.

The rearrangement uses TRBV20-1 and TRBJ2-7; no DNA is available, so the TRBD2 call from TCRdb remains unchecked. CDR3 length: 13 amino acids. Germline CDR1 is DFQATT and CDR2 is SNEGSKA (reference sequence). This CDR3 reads CSARDSSGSEQYF.